The 3 T cell receptor beta chains below were found in one sample sequenced in a study of control samples from healthy donors and cancer patients. Clones were sequenced by immunoSEQ multiplex PCR, and TCRdb holds only the in-frame ones, with some missing. The table includes tens of thousands of clones, about 89% detected once. The source material was blood. Source of these receptors: a man in his forties or fifties in good health.

This chain joins TRBV5-1 and TRBJ1-2; no clear D gene. Germline assignment: CDR1 SGHRS and CDR2 YFSETQ. CDR3 length: 10 residues. Trimming pared 2 bases from V and 8 bases from J, leaving 4 bases between. Here the CDR3 reads CASSLDGYTF. CDR3 nucleotides: TGCGCCAGCAGCTTAGACGGCTACACCTTC.

This clone occurred a few times. The CDR3 nucleotides read TGTGCTAGTGGTTCCGGACAGTTCAATGAAAAACTGTTTTTT. It specifies CASGSGQFNEKLFF. V usage is TRBV12-5 and J usage is TRBJ1-4, with TRBD1 as a possible D gene (6 bases). V was cut by 4 bases and J by 5 bases, with 11 bases left in between. CDR3 size: 14 residues. Germline CDR1 LGHNT, CDR2 FRNRAP.

This chain connects TRBV15 to TRBJ2-1; D gene ambiguous. Germline V lookup: CDR1 LNHNV, CDR2 YYDKDF (reference sequence). V gave up 3 bases and J gave up 6 bases, with 6 bases separating them. This CDR3 spans 12 amino acids. In DNA, the CDR3 is TGTGCCACCAGCAGTTCTGGCAATGAGCAGTTCTTC. Its protein product is CATSSSGNEQFF.